What follows describes a single TCR beta chain. V lost 0 bases and J lost 7, with 16 bases in between. The CDR3 has 16 residues. From germline, CDR1 is LNHDA and CDR2 SQIVND (reference sequence). The age range of participants was 18 to 89 years, with residence in around 22 US areas. This record belongs to a study of blood T cell repertoires in COVID-19. For the study at large: The United States, Italy and Spain supplied acute and convalescent COVID-19 samples.

In the source study's methods: Reference gene primer amplification gave nucleated cell count estimates. Sequencing was performed with immunoSEQ multiplex PCR; in TCRdb, only in-frame clones are kept and a portion is missing. From that table come the V and J calls and clone size; the DNA was used to work out D and trimming. The sample yields 250,000 to 350,000 clones, around 87% seen once. This clonotype was sampled from a woman aged 25-40 years who had recovered from COVID-19. Sequencing used PBMCs or T cells enriched from blood (not recorded which). The chain carries TRBV19 and TRBJ1-5; maybe TRBD1 (5 bases). CDR3 DNA sequence: TGTGCCAGTAGTATAGAGATTGGGGCCGGTGAACAGCCCCAGCATTTT. Its protein product is CASSIEIGAGEQPQHF.